This TCR beta chain was profiled in a study of human CD8 memory T cell subsets. With exhausted-like traits, TPEX cells were early memory CD8+ T cells that were CCR7+ PD-1+ TIGIT+. Each subset gave duplicate vials of 150,000 sorted CD8+ T cells for RNA. The CDR3 totals 20 residues. UMI-labeled 5' RACE was used, and it produced the TCR beta libraries. TCRdb reprocessed the 5' RACE reads and reports one entry per CDR3 protein, with no DNA. Recorded for this sample: about 10,000 distinct CDR3 sequences. This chain connects TRBV21-1 to TRBJ2-4; TCRdb outputs TRBD1, but without DNA this stays unchecked. TRBV21-1 is a listed pseudogene. What was sequenced was CD8+ T cells from PBMCs. This TCR was recovered from a human donor in good health. Here the CDR3 reads CASSKEGRGVQTIANNIQYF.